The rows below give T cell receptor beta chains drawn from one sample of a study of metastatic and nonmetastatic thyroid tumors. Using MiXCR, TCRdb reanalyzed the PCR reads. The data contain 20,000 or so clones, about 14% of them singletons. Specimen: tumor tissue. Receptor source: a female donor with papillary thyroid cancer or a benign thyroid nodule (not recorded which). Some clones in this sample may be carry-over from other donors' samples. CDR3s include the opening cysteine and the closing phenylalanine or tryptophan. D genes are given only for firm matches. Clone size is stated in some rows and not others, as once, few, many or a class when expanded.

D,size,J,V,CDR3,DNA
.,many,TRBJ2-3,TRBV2,CASSGPDTGEQYF,TGTGCCAGCAGTGGCCCAGACACTGGGGAGCAGTATTTT
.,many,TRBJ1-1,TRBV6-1,CASNRRPMNTEAFF,TGTGCCAGCAACAGGAGACCTATGAACACTGAAGCTTTCTTT
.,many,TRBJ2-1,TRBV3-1,CASSQGNLLAGYNEQFF,TGTGCCAGCAGCCAAGGTAATTTACTAGCAGGGTACAATGAGCAGTTCTTC
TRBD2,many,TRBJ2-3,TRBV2,CASSGRRGEGDTQYF,TGTGCCAGCAGTGGCCGGCGGGGGGAGGGAGATACGCAGTATTTT
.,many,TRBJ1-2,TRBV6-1,CASSDRAIYGYTF,TGTGCCAGCAGTGACAGGGCCATCTATGGCTACACCTTC
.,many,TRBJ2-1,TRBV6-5,CASSYSGGAYNEQFF,TGTGCCAGCAGTTACTCTGGCGGAGCCTACAATGAGCAGTTCTTC
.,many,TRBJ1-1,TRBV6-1,CASSPVAGILNTEAFF,TGTGCCAGCAGCCCCGTGGCAGGGATTTTGAACACTGAAGCTTTCTTT
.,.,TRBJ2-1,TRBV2,CATRRGSNNEQFF,TGTGCCACCAGACGGGGGAGCAACAATGAGCAGTTCTTC
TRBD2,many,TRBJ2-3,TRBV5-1,CASSLGRGEADTQYF,TGCGCCAGCAGCTTGGGGCGGGGGGAAGCAGATACGCAGTATTTT
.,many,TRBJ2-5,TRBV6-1,CASSPSIARGLETQYF,TGTGCCAGCAGTCCTTCCATAGCTCGGGGTTTGGAGACCCAGTACTTC
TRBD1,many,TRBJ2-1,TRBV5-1,CASSLDGQGAGSYNEQFF,TGCGCCAGCAGCTTGGATGGGCAGGGGGCAGGGTCCTACAATGAGCAGTTCTTC
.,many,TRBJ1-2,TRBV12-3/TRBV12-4,CASAPGPGYGYTF,TGTGCCAGCGCCCCAGGTCCGGGCTATGGCTACACCTTC
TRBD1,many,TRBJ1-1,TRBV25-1,CASRDRRGTEAFF,TGTGCCAGCAGGGACAGGAGGGGGACTGAAGCTTTCTTT
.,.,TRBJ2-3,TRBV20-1,CSARTLLANTQYF,TGCAGTGCTAGAACCCTCCTAGCAAATACGCAGTATTTT
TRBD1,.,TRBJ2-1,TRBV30,CAWEGARDEQFF,TGTGCCTGGGAGGGGGCCCGGGATGAGCAGTTCTTC
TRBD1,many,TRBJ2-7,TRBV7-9,CASTTLSTGMGEQYF,TGTGCCAGCACCACCCTATCGACAGGGATGGGGGAGCAGTACTTC
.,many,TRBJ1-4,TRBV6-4,CASSDSNLRDPPGEKLFF,TGTGCCAGCAGTGACTCGAATTTAAGGGACCCGCCAGGGGAAAAACTGTTTTTT
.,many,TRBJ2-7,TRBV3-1,CASSQDGRRGEQYF,TGTGCCAGCAGCCAAGATGGGAGAAGGGGCGAGCAGTACTTC
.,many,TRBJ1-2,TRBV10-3,CAISESNLEGYTF,TGTGCCATCAGTGAGTCGAACCTGGAGGGCTACACCTTC
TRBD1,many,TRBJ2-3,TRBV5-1,CASSPLGQVTDTQYF,TGCGCCAGCAGCCCATTGGGACAGGTCACAGATACGCAGTATTTT
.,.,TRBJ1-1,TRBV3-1,CASSQTGRDTEAFF,TGTGCCAGCAGCCAAACAGGGAGGGACACTGAAGCTTTCTTT
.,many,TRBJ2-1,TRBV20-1,CSARFYNEQFF,TGCAGTGCTAGATTTTACAATGAGCAGTTCTTC
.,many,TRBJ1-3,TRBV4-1,CASSQDKGLSGNTIYF,TGCGCCAGCAGCCAAGACAAAGGTCTCTCTGGAAACACCATATATTTT
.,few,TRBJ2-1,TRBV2,CASRGSSYNEQFF,TGTGCCAGCAGGGGAAGCTCCTACAATGAGCAGTTCTTC
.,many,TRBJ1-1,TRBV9,CASSVQAGGNTEAFF,TGTGCCAGCAGCGTGCAAGCGGGGGGGAACACTGAAGCTTTCTTT
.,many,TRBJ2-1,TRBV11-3,CASSLAEFDEQFF,TGTGCCAGCAGCTTAGCGGAATTCGATGAGCAGTTCTTC
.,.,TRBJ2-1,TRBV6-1,CASSIRLVAGEQFF,TGTGCCAGCAGCATCCGTCTGGTGGCGGGTGAGCAGTTCTTC
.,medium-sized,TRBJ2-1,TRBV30,CAGGFGHWQFF,TGTGCCGGAGGGTTCGGACATTGGCAGTTCTTC
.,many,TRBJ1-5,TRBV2,CASSEGRDQPQHF,TGTGCCAGCAGTGAAGGCAGGGATCAGCCCCAGCATTTT
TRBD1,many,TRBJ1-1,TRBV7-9,CAGQQGADTEAFF,TGTGCCGGACAACAGGGGGCGGACACTGAAGCTTTCTTT
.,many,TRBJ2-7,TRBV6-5,CASSYRRVSYEQYF,TGTGCCAGCAGTTACAGGAGGGTCTCCTACGAGCAGTACTTC
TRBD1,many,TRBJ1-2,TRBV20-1,CSASSGTAPRRYGYTF,TGCAGTGCTAGTTCCGGGACAGCGCCCCGGAGATATGGCTACACCTTC
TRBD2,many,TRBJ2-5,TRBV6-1,CASGMEPPLAGTQETQYF,TGTGCCAGCGGTATGGAGCCCCCGCTAGCGGGAACCCAAGAGACCCAGTACTTC
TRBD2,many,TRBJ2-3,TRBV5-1,CASSLYGTSGGTDTQYF,TGCGCCAGCAGCTTGTACGGGACTAGCGGGGGCACAGATACGCAGTATTTT
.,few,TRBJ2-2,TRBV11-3,CASCRDLITGELFF,TGTGCCAGCTGCCGGGACCTCATCACCGGGGAGCTGTTTTTT
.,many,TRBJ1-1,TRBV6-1,CASSEGYRRLF,TGTGCCAGCAGTGAAGGGTATCGACGGCTATTT
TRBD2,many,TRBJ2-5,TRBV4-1,CASSQAGLAGANQETQYF,TGCGCCAGCAGCCAGGCGGGACTAGCGGGGGCTAACCAAGAGACCCAGTACTTC